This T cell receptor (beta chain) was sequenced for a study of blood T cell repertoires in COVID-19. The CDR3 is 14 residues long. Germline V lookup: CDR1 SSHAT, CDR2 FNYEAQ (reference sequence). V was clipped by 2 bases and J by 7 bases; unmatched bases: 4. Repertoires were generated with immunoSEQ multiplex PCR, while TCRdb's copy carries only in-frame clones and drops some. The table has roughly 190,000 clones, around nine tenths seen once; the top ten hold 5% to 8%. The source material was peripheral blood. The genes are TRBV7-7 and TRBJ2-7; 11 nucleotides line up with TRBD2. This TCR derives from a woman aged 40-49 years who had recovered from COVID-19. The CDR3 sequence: CASSLTSGSQEQYF. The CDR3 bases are TGTGCCAGCAGCTTAACTAGCGGGAGTCAGGAGCAGTACTTC.